This T cell receptor beta chain was found in a study of radiation and T cells in renal cell carcinoma (TCRdb year 2020). With regard to the full study: Samples were obtained from a clinical trial, in which 15 Gy stereotactic body radiation therapy was delivered to primary renal cell carcinomas and nephrectomy was performed 4 weeks later. A total of approximately 53 samples underwent TCR beta sequencing, made up of some 26 tumors and roughly 27 peripheral blood samples. A total of about 3.8 million unique CDR3 nucleotide sequences, encoding 2.5 million to 3 million unique CDR3 amino acid sequences, were found across all 50 or so samples.

Interpreted using the paper, the time point label stands for: baseline pretreatment blood. The treatment or condition label, read with the paper, signifies: 15 Gy SBRT to primary tumor, nephrectomy 4 weeks later. To follow tumor-enriched clonotypes, peripheral blood was collected serially from radiation-treated patients at baseline and again at 2 weeks and 4 weeks after SBRT. Every patient's renal cell carcinoma showed clear cell pathology. Genomic DNA for TCR sequencing was prepared using the QIAamp DNA Blood Mini Kit (Qiagen). Samples were included in the analyses only if all quality control checks were passed. The immunoSEQ kit was used, according to the manufacturer's recommendations, to generate TCR beta libraries from genomic DNA. To prepare the libraries, a first multiplex PCR with proprietary primers was run, followed by a second PCR that added unique barcodes, and a bead cleanup was done after each round. A positive control reaction and a negative control reaction, both provided in the kit, were run with every batch of samples. The final libraries underwent checking on an Agilent 4200 TapeStation D1000 ScreenTape, volumetric pooling, and quantification by qPCR. Sequencing was performed on an Illumina NextSeq500 with a MidOutput 150-cycle cartridge, and 156 Read1 and 15 Index1 cycles were run with kit custom primers. The pooled library was loaded at approximately 0.99 pM, and around 20% PhiX control was spiked in. On the authors' methods: Vendor-processed data were analyzed in R, and a clonotype was defined as all T cells sharing the same CDR3 nucleotide sequence. In the clone abundance analyses, frequencies in each sample were normalized to that sample's 10,000 most abundant clones. Before analysis, public T cell clones were removed, and these numbered fewer than six per sample on average. An abundance difference of at least 32-fold between compartments was the criterion for calling clonotypes tumor-enriched or baseline blood-enriched. A beta-binomial differential abundance model was used to identify clonotypes that were expanded or contracted between blood time points. Tumor-blood repertoire similarity was measured with the Baroni-Urbani and Buser coefficient, and groups were compared using two-tailed Wilcoxon tests in R. In TCRdb, the immuneACCESS table is reduced to in-frame sequences with V and J assigned. These tables do not hold every clone; where another copy was compared, an unresolved V gene accounts for under half, and the others remain unexplained. That table is the source of V, J and clone size, and D and trimming were worked out from the DNA. This sample holds around 140,000 clones; less than 85% were observed only once. The ten largest account for approximately 22% of the sample.

As concerns this clone: Its antigen is still unknown. No qualities accompany the bases; no much larger clone lies one base away.

Overall study outcomes, separate from this receptor: The single-armed trial design could not address effects of radiation dose or scheduling on the TCR repertoire. Tracking of blood repertoire dynamics stopped at roughly 29 days after treatment, with no follow-up past that point. Because no pretreatment tumor biopsies were available, whether clonotypes were present in the tumor at baseline could not be determined. In blood, the top tumor clonotypes increased between baseline and 2 weeks post-radiation and then shrank by 4 weeks, which suggests that tumor-resident clones expanded only transiently.

Reading from cysteine to phenylalanine, the CDR3 counts 14 amino acids. Only CDR3 DNA remains: 42 bases, in frame from the first base. CDR1 SGHRS and CDR2 YFSETQ were looked up in the germline V gene. Deletion took 3 bases off V and 2 bases off J, with a span of 12 bases between the germline ends. This sequence uses TRBV5-1 and TRBJ2-7; a weak D assignment points to TRBD2 (6 bases agree). The sequence derives from a woman in her 50s with renal cell carcinoma. The specimen comprised blood, sampled from a patient whose treatment included radiotherapy and nephrectomy. CDR3 sequence: CASSSVGSPYEQYF. The nucleotide sequence is given as TGCGCCAGCAGCTCTGTCGGGAGTCCCTACGAGCAGTACTTC.